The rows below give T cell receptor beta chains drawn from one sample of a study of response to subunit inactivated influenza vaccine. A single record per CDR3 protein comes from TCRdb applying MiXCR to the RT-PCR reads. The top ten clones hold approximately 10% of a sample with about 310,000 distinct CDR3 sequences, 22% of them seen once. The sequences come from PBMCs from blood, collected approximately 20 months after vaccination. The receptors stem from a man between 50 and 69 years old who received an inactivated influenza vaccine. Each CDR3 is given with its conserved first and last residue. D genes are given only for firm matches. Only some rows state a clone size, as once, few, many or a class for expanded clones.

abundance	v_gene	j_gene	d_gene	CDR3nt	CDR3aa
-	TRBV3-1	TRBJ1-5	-	TGTGCCAGCAGCCAAGATTTTTCTCAGCCCCAGCATTTT	CASSQDFSQPQHF
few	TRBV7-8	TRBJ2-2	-	TGTGCCAGCACCAGGATCGGGGAGCTGTTTTTT	CASTRIGELFF
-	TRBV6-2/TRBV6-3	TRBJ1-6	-	TGTGCCAGCAGCCCAAGGACAGCCTCGAGCTCCTATAATTCACCCCTCCACTTT	CASSPRTASSSYNSPLHF
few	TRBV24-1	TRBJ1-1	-	TGTGCCACCAAATCCGCCCCGGGCCCTGAAGCTTTCTTT	CATKSAPGPEAFF
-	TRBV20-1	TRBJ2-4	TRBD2	TGCAGTGCTCCTGATAGCGGGAGAGCCAAAAACATTCAGTACTTC	CSAPDSGRAKNIQYF
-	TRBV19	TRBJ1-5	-	TGTGCCAGTTCGGCAGATTATAGCAATCAGCCCCAGCATTTT	CASSADYSNQPQHF
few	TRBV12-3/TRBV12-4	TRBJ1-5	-	TGTGCCAGCACCTTGAACGGGCCCGGTCAGCCCCAGCATTTT	CASTLNGPGQPQHF
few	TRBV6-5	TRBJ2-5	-	TGTGCCAGCAGTTACGGAGAGACTGGGAGAGGGGGTACCCAGTACTTC	CASSYGETGRGGTQYF
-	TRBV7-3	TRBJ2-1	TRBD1	TGTGCCAGCAGCCCGGACAGGGCCAGTAAGCAGTTCTTC	CASSPDRASKQFF
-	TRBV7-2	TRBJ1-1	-	TGTGCCAGCAGCCCCAGAGGGGTCGTGAAGGGCGCTGAAGCTTTCTTT	CASSPRGVVKGAEAFF
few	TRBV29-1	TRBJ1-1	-	TGCAGCGTAGACAGGAGGAACACTGAAGCTTTCTTT	CSVDRRNTEAFF
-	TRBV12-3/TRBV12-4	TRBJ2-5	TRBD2	TGTGCCAGCAGTTTCAAACGGGGGGGAGAAGAGACCCAGTACTTC	CASSFKRGGEETQYF
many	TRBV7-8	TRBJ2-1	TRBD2	TGTGCCAGCAGCTTCGAAGCGGGGGGACTCTACAATGAGCAGTTCTTC	CASSFEAGGLYNEQFF
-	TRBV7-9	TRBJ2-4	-	TGTGCCAGCAGCTTCCCCAGACTACCGGGGGCCAAAAACATTCAGTACTTC	CASSFPRLPGAKNIQYF
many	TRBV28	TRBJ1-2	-	TGTGCCAGCAGTTACATCAGGGGAGGATATGGCTACACCTTC	CASSYIRGGYGYTF
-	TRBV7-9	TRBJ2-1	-	TGTGCCAGCAGCTTCCACCCCTACAATGAGCAGTTCTTC	CASSFHPYNEQFF
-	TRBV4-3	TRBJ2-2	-	TGCGCCAGCAGCCAAGTGAGGGGCGAGAACACCGGGGAGCTGTTTTTT	CASSQVRGENTGELFF
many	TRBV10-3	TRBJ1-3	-	TGTGCCATCAGGGTGTCATCCTCTGGAAACACCATATATTTT	CAIRVSSSGNTIYF
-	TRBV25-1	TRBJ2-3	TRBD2	TGTGCCAGCACCGGAGCGGGGCATACGCAGTATTTT	CASTGAGHTQYF
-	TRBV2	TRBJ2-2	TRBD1	TGTGCCAGCAGAGGGACAGTTAACACCGGGGAGCTGTTTTTT	CASRGTVNTGELFF
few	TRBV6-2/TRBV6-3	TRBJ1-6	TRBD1	TGTGCCAGCAGTTACTCGATGACAGGGCAAAATTCACCCCTCCACTTT	CASSYSMTGQNSPLHF
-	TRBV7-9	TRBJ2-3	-	TGTGCCAGCAGCTCTCAACAGGTCCCAACGCAGTATTTT	CASSSQQVPTQYF
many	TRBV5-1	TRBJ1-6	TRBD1	TGTGCCAGCAGTCCAGGGGGCATCAATTCACCCCTCCACTTT	CASSPGGINSPLHF
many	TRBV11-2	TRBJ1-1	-	TGTGCCAGCAGTGCGCGGTACACTGAAGCTTTCTTT	CASSARYTEAFF
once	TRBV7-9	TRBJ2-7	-	TGTGCCAGCAGCTTAGGAGGCAGGGGTGGCGAGCAGTACTTC	CASSLGGRGGEQYF
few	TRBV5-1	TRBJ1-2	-	TGCGCCAGCAGCTTGGAACAGGCAAGACGTGGCTACACCTTC	CASSLEQARRGYTF
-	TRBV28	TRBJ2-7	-	TGTGCCAGCAGTCGGGGAAGCTACGAGCAGTACTTC	CASSRGSYEQYF
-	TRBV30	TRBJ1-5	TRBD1	TGTGCCTGGGGACAGGGGACAAATCAGCCCCAGCATTTT	CAWGQGTNQPQHF
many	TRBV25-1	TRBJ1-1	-	TGTGCCAGCAGCCAGGCAAGGGGGAACACTGAAGCTTTCTTT	CASSQARGNTEAFF
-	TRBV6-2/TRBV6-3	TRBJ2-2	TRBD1	TGTGCCAGCAGTTACTATCGACAGGGGTTCCCGAACACCGGGGAGCTGTTTTTT	CASSYYRQGFPNTGELFF
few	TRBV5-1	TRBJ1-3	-	TGCGCCAGCAGGGCAGGGGAAAGCTCTGGAAACACCATATATTTT	CASRAGESSGNTIYF
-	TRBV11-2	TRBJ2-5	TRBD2	TGTGCCAGCAGCTCCAAGATCCCTAGCGGGGGGGTTCAAGAGACCCAGTACTTC	CASSSKIPSGGVQETQYF
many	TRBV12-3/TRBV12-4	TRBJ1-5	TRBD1	TGTGCCAGCAGTTTACAGGGGGAAGAGCCCCAGCATTTT	CASSLQGEEPQHF
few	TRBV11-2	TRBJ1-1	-	TGTGCCAGCAGCTTAGAGGGGGGGAGTGAAGCTTTCTTT	CASSLEGGSEAFF
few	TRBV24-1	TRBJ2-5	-	TGTGCCACCAGTGATAACACAGAGAGCCAAGAGACCCAGTACTTC	CATSDNTESQETQYF
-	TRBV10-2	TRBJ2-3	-	TGCGCCAGCAGGCGGTCTGCGGTGGGGGGTACTAGCATGACAGATACGCAGTATTTT	CASRRSAVGGTSMTDTQYF
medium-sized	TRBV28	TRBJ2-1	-	TGTGCCAGCCCGGGGGTTCCCCCCTACAATGAGCAGTTCTTC	CASPGVPPYNEQFF
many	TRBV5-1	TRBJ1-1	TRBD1	TGCGCCAGCAGCTGGGGAACAGGGGGCACTGAAGCTTTCTTT	CASSWGTGGTEAFF
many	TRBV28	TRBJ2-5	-	TGTGCCAGCAGCTCATTAGAGACCCAGTACTTC	CASSSLETQYF
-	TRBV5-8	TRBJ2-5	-	TGTGCCAGCAGCGGCTCCTGGGCCCAAGGAGAGACCCAGTACTTC	CASSGSWAQGETQYF
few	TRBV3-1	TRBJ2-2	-	TGTGCCAGCAGCCAGGTTCGGGGAGGGGAGCTGTTTTTT	CASSQVRGGELFF
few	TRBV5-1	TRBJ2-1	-	TGCGCCAGCAGCTTCGGGAACCAATACAATGAGCAGTTCTTC	CASSFGNQYNEQFF
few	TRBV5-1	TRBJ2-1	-	TGCGCCAGCAGCTTGGCCACCCGGTCGTCTGGGAATGAGCAGTTCTTC	CASSLATRSSGNEQFF
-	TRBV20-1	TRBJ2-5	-	TGCAGTGCTAGATGGGGCGATTACCAAGAGACCCAGTACTTC	CSARWGDYQETQYF
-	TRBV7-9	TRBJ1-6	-	TGTGCCAGCAGCATAGACACCTTCTATTCACCCCTCCACTTT	CASSIDTFYSPLHF
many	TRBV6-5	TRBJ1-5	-	TGTGCCAGCAGTTACTCGGGCGGGGCTAGTCAGCCCCAGCATTTT	CASSYSGGASQPQHF
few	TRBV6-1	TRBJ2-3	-	TGTGCCAGCAGTGGGATACAGGTTAGCACAGATACGCAGTATTTT	CASSGIQVSTDTQYF
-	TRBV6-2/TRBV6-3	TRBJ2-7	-	TGTGCCAGCAGTTACTCGACAGTTACCTACGAGCAGTACTTC	CASSYSTVTYEQYF
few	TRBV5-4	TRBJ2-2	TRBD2	TGTGCCAGCAGCTTGGATGGACTAGCGGGGAACGCGAACACCGGGGAGCTGTTTTTT	CASSLDGLAGNANTGELFF
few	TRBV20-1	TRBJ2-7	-	TGCAGTGCTAGCCCTCACTACGAGCAGTACTTC	CSASPHYEQYF
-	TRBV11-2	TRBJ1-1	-	TGTGCCAGCAGCCCAGGGCGGGGGCGTGAAGCTTTCTTT	CASSPGRGREAFF
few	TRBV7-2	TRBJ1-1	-	TGTGCCAGCAGCCCAGTCGGGATGCTAATATTTTCTGAAGCTTTCTTT	CASSPVGMLIFSEAFF
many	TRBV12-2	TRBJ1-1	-	TGTGCAAGTCGCTTAGTTGGGGAAGAAGCTTTCTTT	CASRLVGEEAFF
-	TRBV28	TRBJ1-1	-	TGTGCCAGCAGCCCGTCAGGGAATGCTTTCTTT	CASSPSGNAFF